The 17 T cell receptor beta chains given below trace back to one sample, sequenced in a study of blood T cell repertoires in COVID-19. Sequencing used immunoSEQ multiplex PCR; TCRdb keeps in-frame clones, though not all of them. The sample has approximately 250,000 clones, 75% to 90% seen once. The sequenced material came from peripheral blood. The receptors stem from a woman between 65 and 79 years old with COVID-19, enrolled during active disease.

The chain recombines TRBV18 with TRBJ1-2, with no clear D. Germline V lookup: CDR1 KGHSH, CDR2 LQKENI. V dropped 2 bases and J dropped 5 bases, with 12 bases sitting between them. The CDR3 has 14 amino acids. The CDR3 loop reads CASSPSGLSYGYTF. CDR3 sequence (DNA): TGTGCCAGCTCACCATCAGGACTCTCTTATGGCTACACCTTC. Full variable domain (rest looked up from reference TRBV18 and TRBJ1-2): NAGVMQNPRHLVRRRGQEARLRCSPMKGHSHVYWYRQLPEEGLKFMVYLQKENIIDESGMPKERFSAEFPKEGPSILRIQQVVRGDSAAYFCASSPSGLSYGYTFGSGTRLTVV.

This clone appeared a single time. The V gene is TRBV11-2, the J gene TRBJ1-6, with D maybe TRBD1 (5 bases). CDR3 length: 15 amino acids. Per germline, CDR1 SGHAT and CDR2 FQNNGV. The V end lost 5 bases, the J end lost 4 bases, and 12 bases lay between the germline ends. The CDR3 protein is CASSPDSNYNSPLHF. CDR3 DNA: TGTGCCAGCAGCCCAGACAGTAATTATAATTCACCCCTCCACTTT.

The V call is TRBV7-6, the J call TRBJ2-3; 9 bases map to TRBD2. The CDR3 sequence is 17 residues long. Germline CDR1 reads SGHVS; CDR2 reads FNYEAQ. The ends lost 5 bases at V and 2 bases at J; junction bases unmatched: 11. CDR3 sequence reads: CASSRRFIAGDTDTQYF. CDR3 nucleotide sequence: TGTGCCAGCAGCCGCCGGTTTATAGCGGGAGACACAGATACGCAGTATTTT.

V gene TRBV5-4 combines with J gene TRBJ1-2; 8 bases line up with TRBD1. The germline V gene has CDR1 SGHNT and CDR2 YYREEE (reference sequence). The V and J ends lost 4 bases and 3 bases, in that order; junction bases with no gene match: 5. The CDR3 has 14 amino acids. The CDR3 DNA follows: TGTGCCAGCAGCCGGGGACAGGAGGACTATGGCTACACCTTC. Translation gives CASSRGQEDYGYTF. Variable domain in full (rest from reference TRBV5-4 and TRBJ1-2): ETGVTQSPTHLIKTRGQQVTLRCSSQSGHNTVSWYQQALGQGPQFIFQYYREEENGRGNFPPRFSGLQFPNYSSELNVNALELDDSALYLCASSRGQEDYGYTFGSGTRLTVV.

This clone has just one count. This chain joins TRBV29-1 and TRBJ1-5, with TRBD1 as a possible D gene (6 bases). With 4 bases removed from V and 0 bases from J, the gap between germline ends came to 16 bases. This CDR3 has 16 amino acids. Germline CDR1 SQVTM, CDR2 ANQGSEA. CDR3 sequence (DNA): TGCAGCGTTGTGGGCCTCCCAGGGGATAGCAATCAGCCCCAGCATTTT. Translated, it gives CSVVGLPGDSNQPQHF.

The CDR3 bases are TGTGCCAGCTCACCACCGGCCCGTCCCTACGAGCAGTACTTC. Protein product: CASSPPARPYEQYF. This rearrangement joins TRBV18 to TRBJ2-7; D not certain. This CDR3 contains 14 residues. Germline CDR1 KGHSH, CDR2 LQKENI. The V and J ends lost 0 bases and 2 bases respectively, with 8 bases between them. Looking up the rest from reference TRBV18 and TRBJ2-7 gives the full variable domain: NAGVMQNPRHLVRRRGQEARLRCSPMKGHSHVYWYRQLPEEGLKFMVYLQKENIIDESGMPKERFSAEFPKEGPSILRIQQVVRGDSAAYFCASSPPARPYEQYFGPGTRLTVT.

DNA of the CDR3: TGTGCCAGCAGCTTAACGGGTTCAGGCAACACCGGGGAGCTGTTTTTT. It yields the protein CASSLTGSGNTGELFF. The chain combines TRBV7-3 with TRBJ2-2; D call uncertain. Germline loops: CDR1 SGHTA, CDR2 FQGTGA. The ends were cut back, 0 bases at V and 2 bases at J, with 10 bases in the middle. The CDR3 loop spans 16 amino acids. The full variable domain, rest sourced from reference TRBV7-3 and TRBJ2-2, is GAGVSQTPSNKVTEKGKYVELRCDPISGHTALYWYRQSLGQGPEFLIYFQGTGAADDSGLPNDRFFAVRPEGSVSTLKIQRTERGDSAVYLCASSLTGSGNTGELFFGEGSRLTVL.

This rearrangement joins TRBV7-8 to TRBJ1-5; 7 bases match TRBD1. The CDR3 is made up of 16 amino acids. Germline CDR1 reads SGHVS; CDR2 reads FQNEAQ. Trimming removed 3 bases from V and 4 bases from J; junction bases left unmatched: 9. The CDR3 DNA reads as TGTGCCAGCAGCTTGGGGTCCGGGACAGTTAATCAGCCCCAGCATTTT. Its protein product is CASSLGSGTVNQPQHF.

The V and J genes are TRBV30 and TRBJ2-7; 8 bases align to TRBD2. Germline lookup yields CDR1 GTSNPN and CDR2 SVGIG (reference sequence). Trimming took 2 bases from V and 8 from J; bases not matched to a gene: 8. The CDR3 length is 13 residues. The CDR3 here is CAWSPTAGVKQYF. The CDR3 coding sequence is TGTGCCTGGAGTCCTACAGCGGGAGTCAAGCAGTACTTC.

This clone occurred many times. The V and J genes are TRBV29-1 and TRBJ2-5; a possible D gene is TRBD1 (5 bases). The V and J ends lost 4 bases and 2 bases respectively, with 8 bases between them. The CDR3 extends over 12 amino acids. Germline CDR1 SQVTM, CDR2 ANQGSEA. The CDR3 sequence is CSVVDTQETQYF. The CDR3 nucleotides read TGCAGCGTTGTGGACACTCAAGAGACCCAGTACTTC.

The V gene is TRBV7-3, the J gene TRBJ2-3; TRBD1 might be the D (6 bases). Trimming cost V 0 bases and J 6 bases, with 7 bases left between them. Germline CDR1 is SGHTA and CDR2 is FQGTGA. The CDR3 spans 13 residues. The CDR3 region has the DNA TGTGCCAGCAGCTTAACGCAGGGGGATACGCAGTATTTT. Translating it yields CASSLTQGDTQYF.

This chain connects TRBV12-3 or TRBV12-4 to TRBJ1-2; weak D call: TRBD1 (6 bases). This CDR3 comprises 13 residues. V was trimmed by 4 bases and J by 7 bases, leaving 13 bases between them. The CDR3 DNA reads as TGTGCCAGCAGTTCCTCGCAGGGGCGTGGCTACACCTTC. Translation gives CASSSSQGRGYTF.

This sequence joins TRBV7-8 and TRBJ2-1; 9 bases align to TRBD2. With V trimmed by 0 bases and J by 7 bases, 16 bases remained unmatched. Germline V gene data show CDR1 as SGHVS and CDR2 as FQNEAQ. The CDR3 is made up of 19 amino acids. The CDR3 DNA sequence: TGTGCCAGCAGCTTAGCGGTCCTGGGGGGCGGGAGGGCGAGGAATGAGCAGTTCTTC. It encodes CASSLAVLGGGRARNEQFF.

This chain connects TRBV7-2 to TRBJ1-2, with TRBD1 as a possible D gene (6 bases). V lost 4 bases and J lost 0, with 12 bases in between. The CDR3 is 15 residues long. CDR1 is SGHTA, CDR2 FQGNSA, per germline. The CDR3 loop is CASSSSRTANYGYTF. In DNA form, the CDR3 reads TGTGCCAGCAGCTCCTCTAGGACAGCTAACTATGGCTACACCTTC.

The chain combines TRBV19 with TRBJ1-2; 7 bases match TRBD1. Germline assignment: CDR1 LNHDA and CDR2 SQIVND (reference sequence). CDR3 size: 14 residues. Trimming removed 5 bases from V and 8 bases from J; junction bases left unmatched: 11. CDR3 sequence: CASSPGQRFLGYTF. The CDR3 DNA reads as TGTGCCAGTAGTCCGGGACAGAGATTTCTAGGCTACACCTTC.

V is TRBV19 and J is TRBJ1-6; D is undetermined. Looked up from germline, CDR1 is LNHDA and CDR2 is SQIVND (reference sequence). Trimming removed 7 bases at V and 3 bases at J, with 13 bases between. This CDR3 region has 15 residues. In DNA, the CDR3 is TGTGCCAGTAAGCGGGGATCAGACTATAATTCACCCCTCCACTTT. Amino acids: CASKRGSDYNSPLHF.

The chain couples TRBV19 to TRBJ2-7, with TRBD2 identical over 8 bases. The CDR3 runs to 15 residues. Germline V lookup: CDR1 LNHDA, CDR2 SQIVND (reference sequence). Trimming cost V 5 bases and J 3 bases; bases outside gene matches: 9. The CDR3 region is CASSDQTSARYEQYF. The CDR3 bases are TGTGCCAGTAGTGATCAGACTAGCGCCCGCTACGAGCAGTACTTC.